This T cell receptor (beta chain) was profiled in a study of shared T cell receptors in the human thymus. Clones were sequenced by immunoSEQ multiplex PCR, and TCRdb holds only the in-frame ones, with some missing. The table lists some 640,000 clones, around 87% of them singletons. This sample was also put to use in a study of human thymus T cells. As that study records: From resections taken during corrective heart surgery, the thymus tissue was obtained. Use of V and J genes seemed skewed within the thymic and blood repertoires.

Sequences were obtained from thymocytes. The TCR was taken from a boy in the first two years of life with a congenital heart defect.

The CDR3 region is CASSSDGGFEETQYF. The CDR3, as DNA: TGTGCCAGCAGCTCCGACGGGGGGTTCGAAGAGACCCAGTACTTC. The chain employs TRBV14 and TRBJ2-5; 7 nucleotides line up with TRBD2. Germline V gene lookup returns CDR1 SGHDN and CDR2 FVKESK. The V and J ends lost 5 bases and 3 bases, in that order; junction bases with no gene match: 9. CDR3 size: 15 residues.